The 24 T cell receptor beta chains in this list originate from one sample, sequenced in a study of PD-1 blockade in classical Hodgkin lymphoma. Repertoires were generated with immunoSEQ multiplex PCR, while TCRdb's copy carries only in-frame clones and drops some. The repertoire consists of fewer than 20,000 clones, with around 78% occurring once and the leading ten covering 1.5% to 2%. Time point here: cycle 4 day 1 (C4D1), after more than five weeks of nivolumab. Each of the patients experienced relapse following autologous stem cell transplantation, and their brentuximab vedotin exposure differed. Thawed PBMCs yielded CD4+ T cells through magnetic negative selection. This material consisted of CD4+ T cells from blood, taken before the fourth cycle of nivolumab. The source of these receptors is a human donor with classical Hodgkin lymphoma.

J is TRBJ2-3 and V is TRBV30; a possible D gene is TRBD1 (5 bases). This CDR3 spans 14 amino acids. Trimming left V 2 bases short and J 2 bases short, with 11 bases between. CDR1 is GTSNPN, CDR2 SVGIG, per germline (reference sequence). The DNA of the CDR3 is TGTGCCTGGAGTCTGGGGCTATCCACAGATACGCAGTATTTT. This translates into CAWSLGLSTDTQYF.

V usage is TRBV7-9 and J usage is TRBJ2-7, with TRBD1 identical over 8 bases. The CDR3 spans 15 residues. V shed 5 bases, J shed 1 base, and the junction held 7 bases outside the gene matches. In germline, CDR1 is SEHNR, CDR2 FQNEAQ (reference sequence). The CDR3 loop is CASSPTGGSSYEQYF. The CDR3 DNA reads as TGTGCCAGCAGCCCCACAGGGGGGAGTTCCTACGAGCAGTACTTC.

The chain is built from TRBV10-3 and TRBJ2-1; no clear D gene. This CDR3 has 14 amino acids. Germline assignment: CDR1 ENHRY and CDR2 SYGVKD. Trimming cost V 6 bases and J 8 bases, with 17 bases left between them. This CDR3 is CAIRPDLTGYEQFF. The CDR3, as DNA: TGTGCCATCAGGCCCGACCTTACGGGCTATGAGCAGTTCTTC.

This chain uses TRBV27 with TRBJ2-2; D remains ambiguous. Germline assignment: CDR1 MNHEY and CDR2 SMNVEV (reference sequence). V was cut by 0 bases and J by 4 bases, with 9 bases left in between. This CDR3 comprises 15 residues. The CDR3 region has the DNA TGTGCCAGCAGTTTATCGCGTCTTAGCACCGGGGAGCTGTTTTTT. Amino acid sequence: CASSLSRLSTGELFF.

The V gene is TRBV6-1, the J gene TRBJ2-7; D unresolved. The germline V gene encodes CDR1 MNHNS and CDR2 SASEGT. Trimming cost V 1 base and J 0 bases, with 7 bases left between them. The CDR3 length is 14 residues. CDR3 nucleotides: TGTGCCAGCAGTGAAGAGGGCAGCTCCTACGAGCAGTACTTC. Translating gives CASSEEGSSYEQYF.

CDR3 coding DNA: TGTGCCAGCAGTTACTCGGCTAGCGGGGGCTACGAGCAGTACTTC. Its protein is CASSYSASGGYEQYF. V is TRBV6-5 and J is TRBJ2-7; TRBD2 aligns across 10 bases. Germline trimming cut 0 bases from V and 3 bases from J; bases unmatched to any gene: 2. The germline V gene has CDR1 MNHEY and CDR2 SVGAGI. This CDR3 comprises 15 residues.

This clone was seen more than once but under ten times. The rearrangement links TRBV11-2 to TRBJ2-3; D is uncertain. V lost 0 bases, J lost 4 bases, and 5 bases lay in between. The CDR3 has 13 residues. Germline loops: CDR1 SGHAT, CDR2 FQNNGV. The CDR3 bases are TGTGCCAGCAGCTTAGATCGCTCAGATACGCAGTATTTT. The encoded protein is CASSLDRSDTQYF.

The chain combines TRBV5-1 with TRBJ2-1; tentative D call: TRBD2 (7 bases). Germline CDR1 is SGHRS and CDR2 is YFSETQ. V lost 7 bases and J lost 3, with 17 bases in between. The CDR3 length is 15 residues. CDR3 residues: CASGKRGGVYNEQFF. The CDR3 nucleotides read TGCGCCAGCGGTAAGAGGGGGGGAGTCTACAATGAGCAGTTCTTC.

The chain has TRBV15 and TRBJ2-2; unclear D gene. Germline CDR1 is LNHNV and CDR2 is YYDKDF (reference sequence). The length of the CDR3 is 14 residues. V lost 9 bases and J lost 4, with 15 bases in between. CDR3 sequence: CATEALGSTGELFF. CDR3 nucleotide sequence: TGTGCCACAGAAGCACTTGGGTCCACCGGGGAGCTGTTTTTT.

The CDR3 DNA reads as TGTGCCAGCACAGTAGCGGGAGGGAGCGACGAGCAGTACTTC. As protein: CASTVAGGSDEQYF. The chain has TRBV7-9 and TRBJ2-7; 11 bases agree with TRBD2. Germline trimming cut 7 bases from V and 5 bases from J; bases unmatched to any gene: 7. Germline V gene sequence: CDR1 SEHNR, CDR2 FQNEAQ (reference sequence). CDR3 size: 14 residues.

This rearrangement joins TRBV25-1 to TRBJ2-5, with D uncertain. Trimming stripped 4 bases from V and 5 bases from J, with 11 bases between. CDR1 is MGHDK and CDR2 is SYGVNS in the germline V gene. The CDR3 has 13 amino acids. The CDR3 loop reads CASSVYLSETQYF. CDR3 in DNA: TGTGCCAGCAGTGTTTATCTATCCGAGACCCAGTACTTC.

This sequence joins TRBV5-1 and TRBJ2-7; 9 nucleotides align to TRBD2. V dropped 5 bases and J dropped 6; count of bases not matched to a gene: 6. Looked up from germline, CDR1 is SGHRS and CDR2 is YFSETQ. The CDR3 covers 13 residues. CDR3 loop: CASSKAGGLEQYF. CDR3 coding DNA: TGCGCCAGCAGTAAAGCGGGAGGCCTCGAGCAGTACTTC.

This clone was counted only a few times. The V call is TRBV16, the J call TRBJ2-4; 8 positions agree with TRBD1. CDR1 is KGHSY, CDR2 FQNENV, per germline. The V and J ends lost 6 bases and 9 bases, in that order; junction bases with no gene match: 7. The CDR3 runs 13 residues. DNA for the CDR3: TGTGCCAGCAGTCGACAGGGGACGACCATTCAGTACTTC. Residues: CASSRQGTTIQYF.

This chain connects TRBV28 to TRBJ2-3; 9 bases line up with TRBD1. Germline values: CDR1 MDHEN, CDR2 SYDVKM. The CDR3 is 15 residues long. The V and J ends lost 6 bases and 7 bases, in that order; junction bases with no gene match: 11. This CDR3 reads CASRVFGTGRYTQYF. The CDR3, as DNA: TGTGCCAGCAGGGTCTTCGGGACAGGGCGTTATACGCAGTATTTT.

V is TRBV29-1 and J is TRBJ2-1; a possible D gene is TRBD2 (6 bases). V lost 5 bases and J 4 bases, leaving 12 bases between the germline ends. Germline lookup yields CDR1 SQVTM and CDR2 ANQGSEA. This CDR3 is built from 13 residues. The CDR3 DNA is TGCAGCGTTCCGGGACTCGGTTACAATGAGCAGTTCTTC. This translates into CSVPGLGYNEQFF.

The rearrangement joins TRBV21-1 to TRBJ2-1; the table's D call, TRBD2, was not checked against the DNA. TRBV21-1 corresponds to a pseudogene. This CDR3 comprises 15 residues. The CDR3 DNA is TGTGCCAGCAGCGACGGGACTAGCGACTACAATGAGCAGTTCTTC. It translates to CASSDGTSDYNEQFF.

The chain recombines TRBV28 with TRBJ2-5; D gene unclear. CDR1 and CDR2 from the germline V gene are MDHEN and SYDVKM. The CDR3 loop spans 12 amino acids. Deletions cut 1 base from V and 5 bases from J, with 5 bases between. CDR3 in DNA: TGTGCCAGCAGTTTATTGACTGAGACCCAGTACTTC. It encodes CASSLLTETQYF.

The chain combines TRBV28 with TRBJ2-7, with TRBD2 matching over 8 bases. The germline V gene has CDR1 MDHEN and CDR2 SYDVKM. With 7 bases clipped from V and 6 bases from J, the junction kept 11 bases outside the gene matches. The CDR3 loop spans 14 amino acids. CDR3 in DNA: TGTGCCAGCACTCTCAGCGGGAGTGGGCGCGAGCAGTACTTC. This sequence encodes CASTLSGSGREQYF.

This clone was counted a single time. The rearrangement joins TRBV6-1 to TRBJ1-1; TRBD1 matches at 10 bases. Germline V gives CDR1 MNHNS, CDR2 SASEGT. V dropped 6 bases and J dropped 2; count of bases not matched to a gene: 6. The CDR3 spans 15 residues. CDR3 sequence: CASRTGGGFNTEAFF. The CDR3 DNA reads as TGTGCCAGCAGGACAGGGGGCGGGTTTAACACTGAAGCTTTCTTT.

The CDR3, as DNA: TGTGCCAGCAGTTACGCGAGCGGGAATCTTTACAATGAGCAGTTCTTC. This translates into CASSYASGNLYNEQFF. This chain joins TRBV6-5 and TRBJ2-1; 7 nucleotides align to TRBD2. V shed 2 bases, J shed 4 bases, and the junction held 8 bases outside the gene matches. The CDR3 sequence is 16 residues long. Germline CDR1 is MNHEY and CDR2 is SVGAGI.

The chain joins TRBV28 to TRBJ1-2; 7 bases map to TRBD1. The CDR3 length is 14 residues. The V gene's germline CDR1 is MDHEN and CDR2 SYDVKM. The V segment lost 4 bases and the J segment 3 bases; nucleotides outside the gene matches: 5. Here the CDR3 reads CASSSHRGDYGYTF. The CDR3 nucleotides are TGTGCCAGCAGTTCACACAGGGGAGACTATGGCTACACCTTC.

The chain joins TRBV9 to TRBJ2-2; D may be TRBD2 (7 bases). Per germline, CDR1 SGDLS and CDR2 YYNGEE. Trimming left V 1 base short and J 7 bases short, with 17 bases between. This CDR3 is 16 amino acids long. The CDR3 nucleotides are TGTGCCAGCAGCGTATTAGGTCGCGGGGGCAGCGGGGAGCTGTTTTTT. Protein: CASSVLGRGGSGELFF.

CDR3 region: CASSLLGQGFHEQYF. DNA of the CDR3: TGTGCCAGCAGTTTATTGGGACAGGGATTCCACGAGCAGTACTTC. The V and J genes are TRBV28 and TRBJ2-7; 9 bases match TRBD1. The CDR3 totals 15 residues. Trimming removed 1 base from V and 5 bases from J; junction bases left unmatched: 6. Germline loops: CDR1 MDHEN, CDR2 SYDVKM.

The genes are TRBV27 and TRBJ2-3, with 11 bases that match TRBD2. The germline CDR1 and CDR2 sequences are MNHEY and SMNVEV (reference sequence). The CDR3 has 17 amino acids. V dropped 5 bases and J dropped 5; count of bases not matched to a gene: 12. Written as DNA, the CDR3 is TGTGCCAGCAGTCCCCCCTATAGCGGGGGGGATGGAGATACGCAGTATTTT. It specifies CASSPPYSGGDGDTQYF.